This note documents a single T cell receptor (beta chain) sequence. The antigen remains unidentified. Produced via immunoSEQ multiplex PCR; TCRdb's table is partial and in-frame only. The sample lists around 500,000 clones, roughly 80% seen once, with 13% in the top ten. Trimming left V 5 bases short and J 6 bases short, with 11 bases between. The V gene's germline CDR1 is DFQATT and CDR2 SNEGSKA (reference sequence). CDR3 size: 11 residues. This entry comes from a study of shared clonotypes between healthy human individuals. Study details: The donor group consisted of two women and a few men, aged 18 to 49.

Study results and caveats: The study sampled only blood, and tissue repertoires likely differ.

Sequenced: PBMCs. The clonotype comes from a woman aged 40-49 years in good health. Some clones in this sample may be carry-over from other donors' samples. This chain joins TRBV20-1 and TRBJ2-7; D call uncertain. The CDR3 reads CSAPGRSEQYF. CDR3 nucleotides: TGCAGTGCTCCCGGGCGGAGCGAGCAGTACTTC.